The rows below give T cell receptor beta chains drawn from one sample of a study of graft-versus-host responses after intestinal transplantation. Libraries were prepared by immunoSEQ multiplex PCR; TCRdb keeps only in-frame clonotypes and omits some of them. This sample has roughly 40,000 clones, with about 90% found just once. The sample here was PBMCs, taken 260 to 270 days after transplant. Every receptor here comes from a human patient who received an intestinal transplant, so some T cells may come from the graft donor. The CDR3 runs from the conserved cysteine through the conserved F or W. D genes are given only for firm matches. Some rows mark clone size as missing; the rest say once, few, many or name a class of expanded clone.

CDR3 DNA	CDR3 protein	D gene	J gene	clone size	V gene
TGTGCCAGCAGCCCCGGGACTAGCGGCAATGAGCAGTTCTTC	CASSPGTSGNEQFF	TRBD2	TRBJ2-1	.	TRBV7-3
TGCAGCGTTGACGAGGGGGGCCGGTATGGCTACACCTTC	CSVDEGGRYGYTF	.	TRBJ1-2	.	TRBV29-1
TGTGCCTGGAGTGGTGCGGCCTTGGGGGCTTTCTTT	CAWSGAALGAFF	.	TRBJ1-1	.	TRBV30
TGTGCCAGCAGTTTATGGGGGGAATCTGGTGAGCAGTTCTTC	CASSLWGESGEQFF	.	TRBJ2-1	.	TRBV27
TGCGCCAGCAGCCCGGAGGGGGGTTGGGAGCAGTTCTTC	CASSPEGGWEQFF	.	TRBJ2-1	.	TRBV5-1
TGTGCCAGCAGCGCCACGGGGACAGGTTTTCTCTCTGGGGCCAACGTCCTGACTTTC	CASSATGTGFLSGANVLTF	TRBD1	TRBJ2-6	.	TRBV2
TGTGCCAGCAGCTTGGGTGGAACCATCATGAACACTGAAGCTTTCTTT	CASSLGGTIMNTEAFF	.	TRBJ1-1	once	TRBV5-4
TGTGCCAGCAGCTTGCTCGGGACAGGGCGAACCTATGGCTACACCTTC	CASSLLGTGRTYGYTF	TRBD1	TRBJ1-2	.	TRBV5-4
TGTGCCAGCAGTGCACAGGGGGGGGCTGCTGGCTACACCTTC	CASSAQGGAAGYTF	TRBD1	TRBJ1-2	.	TRBV6-5
TGTGCCAGCAGCATTATAGCGGGGGGGCCTATTACGCAGTATTTT	CASSIIAGGPITQYF	TRBD2	TRBJ2-3	.	TRBV7-2
TGCAGCGCATGCCAGGGACTAGCGGGCACAGATACGCAGTATTTT	CSACQGLAGTDTQYF	TRBD2	TRBJ2-3	few	TRBV29-1
TGTGCCAGCAGCTTAGGAGGGGCGGGGCCGACAGATACGCAGTATTTT	CASSLGGAGPTDTQYF	.	TRBJ2-3	.	TRBV13
TGTGCCAGCAGCGTAGATTTAGGGGATGAAAAACTGTTTTTT	CASSVDLGDEKLFF	.	TRBJ1-4	.	TRBV9
TGTGCCAGTAGTCCCGACAGGAGCTCCTATAATTCACCCCTCCACTTT	CASSPDRSSYNSPLHF	.	TRBJ1-6	.	TRBV19
TGTGCCAGCAGCTTGGCCGGAGGCAGATACACTGAAGCTTTCTTT	CASSLAGGRYTEAFF	.	TRBJ1-1	.	TRBV5-4
TGTGCCAGCAGTCCCAGGCCCCCGGGCTCCTATAATTCACCCCTCCACTTT	CASSPRPPGSYNSPLHF	.	TRBJ1-6	.	TRBV27
TGCGCCAGCAGCCAAGCCGTAGGGACGAAGGGCTACACCTTC	CASSQAVGTKGYTF	.	TRBJ1-2	.	TRBV4-3
TGTGCCAGCAGCTTGGGGGCCGGGGAGCTGTTTTTT	CASSLGAGELFF	.	TRBJ2-2	.	TRBV5-6
TGCGCCAGCAGCCAAGTGACGAGGGAACAGGGGCCCAGAGAGACCCAGTACTTC	CASSQVTREQGPRETQYF	TRBD1	TRBJ2-5	.	TRBV4-1
TGTGCCAGCAGTACGATCATCTTTGGGTCCTATGGCTACACCTTC	CASSTIIFGSYGYTF	.	TRBJ1-2	once	TRBV6-5
TGTGCCACCAGCAGGACGCCCAATCAGCCCCAGCATTTT	CATSRTPNQPQHF	.	TRBJ1-5	.	TRBV15
TGTGCCAGCAGCTCCCAGCCTGGGGACAGGGTCTTTGGCCGAAAAAGGATGAGGGTTTTATTT	CASSSQPGDRVFGRKRMRVLF	TRBD1	TRBJ1-1	.	TRBV7-3
TGTGCCAGCCTCCGACAGGGCGACACTGAAGCTTTCTTT	CASLRQGDTEAFF	TRBD1	TRBJ1-1	.	TRBV11-3
TGTGCCAGCAGCCTTCTGACTAGCGGGGGGGCCTACGAGCAGTACTTC	CASSLLTSGGAYEQYF	TRBD2	TRBJ2-7	once	TRBV7-8
TGTGCCAGTAGTGACCCCAGGGGGGCAAATGAAAAACTGTTTTTT	CASSDPRGANEKLFF	TRBD1	TRBJ1-4	.	TRBV19
TGTGCCAGCAGCAGAACCGGGACGGCTCTCACAGATACGCAGTATTTT	CASSRTGTALTDTQYF	.	TRBJ2-3	.	TRBV5-4
TGTGCCAGCAGTGTTGACAGTTACGCTGAAGCTTTCTTT	CASSVDSYAEAFF	.	TRBJ1-1	.	TRBV6-5
TGTGCCAGCAGCTTGGCTCGCAGGGGGACAACCGGGGAGCTGTTTTTT	CASSLARRGTTGELFF	TRBD1	TRBJ2-2	.	TRBV5-4
TGTGCCAGCGGGGGGTTCCCTGAAGCTTTCTTT	CASGGFPEAFF	.	TRBJ1-1	.	TRBV6-1
TGTGCCAGCAGTTCAAGGACAGGGGGCGGGGATGAGCAGTTCTTC	CASSSRTGGGDEQFF	TRBD1	TRBJ2-1	.	TRBV27
TGTGCCAGTGGGGATTTAGATGGTGAAGCTTTCTTT	CASGDLDGEAFF	.	TRBJ1-1	.	TRBV19
TGTGCCAGCAGTTACTCGAGGGGCGGGAACACTGAAGCTTTCTTT	CASSYSRGGNTEAFF	.	TRBJ1-1	few	TRBV6-5
TGCGCCAGCAGCTTGGGGGGACAGGGGAAGTATACCTATGGCTACACCTTC	CASSLGGQGKYTYGYTF	TRBD1	TRBJ1-2	.	TRBV5-1
TGTGCCAGCTCGGCCAGGGCCCAAGAGACCCAGTACTTC	CASSARAQETQYF	.	TRBJ2-5	.	TRBV18
TGTGCCACCAGCAGAGGTGGGGCCGGTTATAACACTGAAGCTTTCTTT	CATSRGGAGYNTEAFF	.	TRBJ1-1	.	TRBV15
TGTGCCTGGGGGGGTACTGAAGCTTTCTTT	CAWGGTEAFF	.	TRBJ1-1	.	TRBV30
TGTGCCAGCAGCCCTAGGGGCTCGGACTCCTCCTACGAGCAGTACTTC	CASSPRGSDSSYEQYF	.	TRBJ2-7	.	TRBV4-2
TGTGCTAGTGGTTTAGTGAGGGAGCAGTTCTTC	CASGLVREQFF	.	TRBJ2-1	few	TRBV12-5
TGTGCCAGCAGCCTTAGCGGGGGGGCGAACACCGGGGAGCTGTTTTTT	CASSLSGGANTGELFF	TRBD2	TRBJ2-2	.	TRBV11-1
TGTGCCAGCAGCTTAATGGGAGGACAGCGCTCTGGAAACACCATATATTTT	CASSLMGGQRSGNTIYF	.	TRBJ1-3	.	TRBV11-2
TGTGCCAGCAGCGAGGGGGTAAATCAGCCCCAGCATTTT	CASSEGVNQPQHF	.	TRBJ1-5	.	TRBV9
TGTGCCAGCTCACCACCCGCGGAGCGGCCTGAAGCTTTCTTT	CASSPPAERPEAFF	.	TRBJ1-1	.	TRBV18
TGCGCCAGCAGCCAAGCTGATACGCAGTATTTT	CASSQADTQYF	.	TRBJ2-3	.	TRBV4-1
TGTGCCAGCAGTTACTCAAGACTAGCGGGGGGGCCCCAGTACTTC	CASSYSRLAGGPQYF	TRBD2	TRBJ2-5	.	TRBV6-5
TGTGCCAGCAGCTTAGTCAACAACTTGGTTGGCTACACCTTC	CASSLVNNLVGYTF	.	TRBJ1-2	.	TRBV13
TGTGCCAGCAGCAGCTACCCGGGACCCAATGAGCAGTTCTTC	CASSSYPGPNEQFF	.	TRBJ2-1	once	TRBV7-2
TGTGCCAGCAGCGTAGGGAGCGGGGAGCTGTTTTTT	CASSVGSGELFF	.	TRBJ2-2	.	TRBV9
TGCGCCAGCAGCTTGGGGGGACAGGGCTACGAGCAGTACTTC	CASSLGGQGYEQYF	TRBD1	TRBJ2-7	.	TRBV5-1
TGCGCCAGCAGCGACGGGGGCATCCAAGAGACCCAGTACTTC	CASSDGGIQETQYF	.	TRBJ2-5	.	TRBV10-1
TGTGCCAGCAGCTTAAGGGTCACTGGGGCCAACGTCCTGACTTTC	CASSLRVTGANVLTF	.	TRBJ2-6	.	TRBV11-3
TGTGCCAGCAGTTACTCGGGTACAGGGTCCGAGCAGTACTTC	CASSYSGTGSEQYF	.	TRBJ2-7	.	TRBV6-5
TGCGCCAGCAGCTTGGTAGGGACAGGGCAGAATTCACCCCTCCACTTT	CASSLVGTGQNSPLHF	TRBD1	TRBJ1-6	.	TRBV5-1
TGTGCCAGCAGTTACTCCACGGGATGGGCAAAATTC	CASSYSTGWAKF	.	TRBJ1-2	.	TRBV6-6
TGTGCCAGCAGATCCGGGAACACCGGGGAGCTGTTTTTT	CASRSGNTGELFF	.	TRBJ2-2	.	TRBV5-5
TGTGCCAGCAGCGCCTCTAAAGCTGGCTACACCTTC	CASSASKAGYTF	.	TRBJ1-2	once	TRBV9
TGTGCCAGCGGGGGGTCTGGAAACACCATATATTTT	CASGGSGNTIYF	.	TRBJ1-3	.	TRBV2
TGCGCCAGCAGGGCCCGGGGGGAGGACTACGAGCAGTACTTC	CASRARGEDYEQYF	TRBD2	TRBJ2-7	once	TRBV10-1
TGTGCCACCGGCCAAAGGAACACTGAAGCTTTCTTT	CATGQRNTEAFF	.	TRBJ1-1	.	TRBV10-3
TGTGCCAGCAGCCAAGAAACGGAACCGGCGGACAATCAGCCCCAGCATTTT	CASSQETEPADNQPQHF	.	TRBJ1-5	.	TRBV14
TGTGCCAGCAGTGTAGCGGGGGGCACAGATACGCAGTATTTT	CASSVAGGTDTQYF	TRBD2	TRBJ2-3	.	TRBV6-4